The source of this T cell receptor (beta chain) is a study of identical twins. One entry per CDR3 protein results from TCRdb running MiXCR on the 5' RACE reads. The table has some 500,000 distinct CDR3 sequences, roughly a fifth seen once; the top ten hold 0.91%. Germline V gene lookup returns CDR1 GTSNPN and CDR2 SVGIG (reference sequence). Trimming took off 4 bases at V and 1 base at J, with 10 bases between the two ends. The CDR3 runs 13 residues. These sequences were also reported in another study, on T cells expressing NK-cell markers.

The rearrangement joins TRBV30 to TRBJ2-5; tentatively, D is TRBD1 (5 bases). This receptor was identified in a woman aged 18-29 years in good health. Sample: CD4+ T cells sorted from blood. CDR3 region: CAWTRVAQETQYF. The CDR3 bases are TGTGCCTGGACCAGGGTTGCCCAAGAGACCCAGTACTTC.